This T cell receptor (beta chain) comes out of a study of cytomegalovirus exposure and HLA in healthy donors. Overall study: Unique TCRs numbering roughly 80 million, obtained from HLA-typed donors, made up an early data release.

Donors were nominally healthy when sampled, though unrecorded immune exposures were likely. As concerns this clone: Its antigen is undetermined.

In the PCR, 60 Vbeta and 13 Jbeta primers were used. Here immunoSEQ multiplex PCR was the method, and the copy in TCRdb shows in-frame clones only, minus some. Seen here are some 250,000 clones, 82% observed once, and the top ten hold roughly 5%. Germline V gives CDR1 MNHNY, CDR2 SVGAGI (reference sequence). V dropped 6 bases and J dropped 6 bases, with 15 bases sitting between them. The CDR3 totals 14 residues. General study findings and limits: When presence/absence was analysed, sequencing depth was taken to be roughly uniform across donors.

Sequencing was done on a sample of PBMCs. The receptor's source is a woman aged 40 to 49 in good health and CMV-seropositive. This chain joins TRBV6-6 and TRBJ2-1; D is perhaps TRBD2 (5 bases). CDR3: CASRTERGFNEQFF. In DNA, the CDR3 is TGTGCCAGCAGGACTGAACGAGGGTTCAATGAGCAGTTCTTC.